These T cell receptor beta chains were read from a single sample in a study of CD8 T cells in ankylosing spondylitis. Using its own MiXCR run on the 5' RACE reads, TCRdb lists one record per CDR3 protein. The top ten clones hold 12% of a sample with around 130,000 distinct CDR3 sequences, over 6% of them seen once. Sequences were obtained from blood, either unsorted or a sorted T cell fraction (not recorded which). The receptor set was obtained from a male donor with ankylosing spondylitis or in good health (not recorded which). Each CDR3 is given with its conserved first and last residue. D genes are given only for firm matches. Rows may omit the clone size; those that give it use once, few, many or a size class.

clone size: many; D gene: .; J gene: TRBJ2-2; V gene: TRBV5-1; CDR3 DNA: TGCGCCAGCAGTCCAACAGCAGTACAGGATTACACCGGGGAGCTGTTTTTT; CDR3 protein: CASSPTAVQDYTGELFF
clone size: many; D gene: .; J gene: TRBJ2-7; V gene: TRBV5-1; CDR3 DNA: TGCGCCAGCAGCGGGGGGACTCCACAGGTCTACGAGCAGTACTTC; CDR3 protein: CASSGGTPQVYEQYF
clone size: many; D gene: .; J gene: TRBJ2-7; V gene: TRBV5-1; CDR3 DNA: TGCGCCAGCAGCTTGGACCACCTCTACGAGCAGTACTTC; CDR3 protein: CASSLDHLYEQYF
clone size: many; D gene: .; J gene: TRBJ1-2; V gene: TRBV18; CDR3 DNA: TGTGCCAGCTCACCAGGATCCCCCAGTGGCTACACCTTC; CDR3 protein: CASSPGSPSGYTF
clone size: many; D gene: TRBD1; J gene: TRBJ2-7; V gene: TRBV20-1; CDR3 DNA: TGCAGTGCTGCCTACCGGGACAGGCCCTCCTACGAGCAGTACTTC; CDR3 protein: CSAAYRDRPSYEQYF
clone size: many; D gene: TRBD1; J gene: TRBJ2-3; V gene: TRBV5-1; CDR3 DNA: TGCGCCAGCAGCCCGGGACAGGTACCTTATACGCAGTATTTT; CDR3 protein: CASSPGQVPYTQYF
clone size: .; D gene: .; J gene: TRBJ2-7; V gene: TRBV12-3/TRBV12-4; CDR3 DNA: TGTGCCAGCAGTTTCGGTCAGGGATCCGAGCAGTACTTC; CDR3 protein: CASSFGQGSEQYF
clone size: many; D gene: .; J gene: TRBJ1-1; V gene: TRBV28; CDR3 DNA: TGTGCCAGCAGTACTCCAACAGCTGAAGCTTTCTTT; CDR3 protein: CASSTPTAEAFF
clone size: many; D gene: .; J gene: TRBJ2-5; V gene: TRBV7-2; CDR3 DNA: TGTGCCAGCAGCTTAGCCCCGGATAGCTCCCAGTACTTC; CDR3 protein: CASSLAPDSSQYF
clone size: many; D gene: TRBD1; J gene: TRBJ2-1; V gene: TRBV6-4; CDR3 DNA: TGTGCCAGCAGTGACTCGCTGGGACAGGGGTCCTACAATGAGCAGTTCTTC; CDR3 protein: CASSDSLGQGSYNEQFF
clone size: many; D gene: TRBD2; J gene: TRBJ2-1; V gene: TRBV24-1; CDR3 DNA: TGTGCCACCAGTGATTTGGGACTAGCGGGAGCATATGAGCAGTTCTTC; CDR3 protein: CATSDLGLAGAYEQFF